The sequence of this T cell receptor beta chain was determined in a study of blood T cell repertoires in COVID-19. The CDR3 spans 13 residues. V was clipped by 4 bases and J by 5 bases, with 11 bases between them. Looked up from germline, CDR1 is SGHTA and CDR2 is FQGNSA. Enrollees, about 18 to 90 years old, lived in approximately 25 US areas. Cohort allocation depended upon clinical history that participants reported. In the original processing: Estimated nucleated cell counts came from reference gene primer amplification. Sequencing was performed with immunoSEQ multiplex PCR; in TCRdb, only in-frame clones are kept and a portion is missing. The DNA gave D and trimming, while V, J and clone size come from that table. The sample shows approximately 240,000 clones, roughly 87% of them seen only once.

Sequencing was done on a sample of PBMCs or T cells enriched from blood (not recorded which). The receptor comes from a woman in her thirties with acute COVID-19. V and J are TRBV7-2 and TRBJ2-5; D is unclear. CDR3 region: CASSSWLGETQYF. The CDR3 DNA reads TGTGCCAGCAGCTCTTGGCTCGGGGAGACCCAGTACTTC.